Listed below are T cell receptor beta chains from one sample, sequenced in a study of blood T cells in healthy people across ages. Each CDR3 protein gets one entry after TCRdb re-called the 5' RACE reads with MiXCR. The sample carries 1.5 million to 2 million distinct CDR3 sequences, approximately 50% recorded once. Material: blood. These TCRs come from a middle-aged woman in good health. Each CDR3 is given with its conserved first and last residue. D genes are given only for firm matches. The size of a clone is reported for some rows only, either as once, few or many, or as a class for expanded clones.

d_gene,v_gene,j_gene,abundance,CDR3nt,CDR3aa
-,TRBV7-2,TRBJ2-1,-,TGTGCCAGCAGCTTAATGGGGGGAGTAGATGAGCAGTTCTTC,CASSLMGGVDEQFF
TRBD1,TRBV7-8,TRBJ2-5,few,TGTGCCAGCAGCTTAACCCCAGGGGGAGAGACCCAGTACTTC,CASSLTPGGETQYF
-,TRBV5-1,TRBJ2-5,-,TGCGCCAGCACCAATAATGGCCAAGAGACCCAGTACTTC,CASTNNGQETQYF
-,TRBV27,TRBJ2-5,-,TGTGCCAGCAGTTCACTCGACAGAATGGAGACCCAGTACTTC,CASSSLDRMETQYF
TRBD1,TRBV6-1,TRBJ2-1,-,TGTGCCAGCAGTAGAATTTCCGGGACAGCCTCTCAGTACAATGAGCAGTTCTTC,CASSRISGTASQYNEQFF
TRBD1,TRBV5-1,TRBJ1-2,-,TGCGCCAGCAGCGGGTACAGGGGGCGTCGTAACTATGGCTACACCTTC,CASSGYRGRRNYGYTF
-,TRBV6-6,TRBJ1-5,-,TGTGCCAGCAGTTACCCGCTCGGGAGTTCAGGTCAGCCCCAGCATTTT,CASSYPLGSSGQPQHF
-,TRBV2,TRBJ2-1,-,TGTGCCAGCAGTATATACAGGGCGCCCGGAGGTGGGTTCTTC,CASSIYRAPGGGFF
-,TRBV6-2/TRBV6-3,TRBJ2-5,-,TGTGCCGGCAGTGAAAGAGGGGAGACCCAGTACTTC,CAGSERGETQYF
-,TRBV9,TRBJ2-7,-,TGTGCCAGCAGCGTATTGTCAGGGGTTCCGTACAATGAGCAGTACTTC,CASSVLSGVPYNEQYF
-,TRBV12-3/TRBV12-4,TRBJ2-2,-,TGTGCCAGCAGAAGCGGGCCCCATAACACCGGGGAGCTGTTTTTT,CASRSGPHNTGELFF
-,TRBV7-2,TRBJ2-7,-,TGTGCCAGCAGCAACAACTACTACGAGCAGTACTTC,CASSNNYYEQYF
-,TRBV6-1,TRBJ1-6,-,TGTGCCAGCAGTCCCGGGGCAGTGAGTAATTCACCCCTCCACTTT,CASSPGAVSNSPLHF
-,TRBV12-3/TRBV12-4,TRBJ1-2,few,TGTGCCAGCAGCTCCAGTGGAGGGTGGCGTGGCTACACCTTC,CASSSSGGWRGYTF